The present T cell receptor beta chain was sequenced within a study of Graves' ophthalmopathy and Graves' hyperthyroidism. Researchers took RNA transcripts and amplified TCR beta CDR3 regions from them. After a first-round RT-PCR with HTBI primers, a second-round multiplex PCR was run. TCRdb re-derived calls from the multiplex PCR reads in MiXCR, one entry per CDR3 protein. The sample has about 370,000 distinct CDR3 sequences, approximately 18% seen once. This clonotype has at least ten counts. This CDR3 is built from 13 residues. V was pared by 2 bases and J by 9 bases, with 7 bases of the junction left unmatched. The V gene's germline CDR1 is SNHLY and CDR2 FYNNEI.

This sequence joins TRBV2 and TRBJ2-7; 7 bases match TRBD1. The receptor's source is an adult woman with stable Graves' hyperthyroidism. The sequenced material came from peripheral blood. For the CDR3, the DNA is TGTGCCAGCAGTGAAACAGGGGAAGGGCGGCAGTACTTC. Translation gives CASSETGEGRQYF.